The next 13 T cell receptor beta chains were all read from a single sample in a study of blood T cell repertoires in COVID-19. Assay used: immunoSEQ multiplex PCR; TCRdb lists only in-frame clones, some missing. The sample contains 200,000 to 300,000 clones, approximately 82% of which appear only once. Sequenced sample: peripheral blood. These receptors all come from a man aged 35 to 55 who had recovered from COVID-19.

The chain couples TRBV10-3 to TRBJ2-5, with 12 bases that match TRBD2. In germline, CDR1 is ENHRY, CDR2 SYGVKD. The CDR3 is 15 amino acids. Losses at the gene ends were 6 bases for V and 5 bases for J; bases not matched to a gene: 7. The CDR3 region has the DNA TGTGCCATCAGCCTAGCGGGAGGGCGCCGGGAGACCCAGTACTTC. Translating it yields CAISLAGGRRETQYF.

The CDR3: CASSRQGGETQYF. In DNA form, the CDR3 reads TGTGCCAGCAGTCGTCAGGGGGGAGAGACCCAGTACTTC. This chain joins TRBV6-6 and TRBJ2-5; a weak D match, TRBD1 (7 bases). Trimming removed 5 bases from V and 4 bases from J, with 11 bases in between. This CDR3 has 13 residues. Germline V lookup: CDR1 MNHNY, CDR2 SVGAGI (reference sequence).

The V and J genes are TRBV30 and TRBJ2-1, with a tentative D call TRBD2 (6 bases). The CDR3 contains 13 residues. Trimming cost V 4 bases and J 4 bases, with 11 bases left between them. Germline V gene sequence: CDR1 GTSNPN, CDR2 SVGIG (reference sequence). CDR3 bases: TGTGCCTGGACTCAGGACTATTACAATGAGCAGTTCTTC. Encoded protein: CAWTQDYYNEQFF. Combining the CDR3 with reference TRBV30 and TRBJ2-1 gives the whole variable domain SQTIHQWPATLVQPVGSPLSLECTVEGTSNPNLYWYRQAAGRGLQLLFYSVGIGQISSEVPQNLSASRPQDRQFILSSKKLLLSDSGFYLCAWTQDYYNEQFFGPGTRLTVL.

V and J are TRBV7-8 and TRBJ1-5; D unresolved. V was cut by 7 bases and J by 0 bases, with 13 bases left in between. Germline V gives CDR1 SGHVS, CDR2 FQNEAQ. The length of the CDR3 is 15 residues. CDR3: CASTSHRDSNQPQHF. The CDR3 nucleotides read TGTGCCAGCACATCCCATCGGGATAGCAATCAGCCCCAGCATTTT.

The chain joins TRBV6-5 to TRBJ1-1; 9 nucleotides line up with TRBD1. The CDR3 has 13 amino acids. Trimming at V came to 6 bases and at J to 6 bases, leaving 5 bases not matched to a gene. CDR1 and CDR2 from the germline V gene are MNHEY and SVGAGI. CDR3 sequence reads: CASSDRGSAEAFF. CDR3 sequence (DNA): TGTGCCAGCAGCGACAGGGGGTCGGCTGAAGCTTTCTTT.

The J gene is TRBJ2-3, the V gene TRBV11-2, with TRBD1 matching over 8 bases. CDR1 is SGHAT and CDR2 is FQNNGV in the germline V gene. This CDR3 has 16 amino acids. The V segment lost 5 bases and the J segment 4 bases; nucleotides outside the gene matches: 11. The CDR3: CASSTRTGWFSDTQYF. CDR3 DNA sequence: TGTGCCAGCAGCACAAGGACAGGGTGGTTCTCAGATACGCAGTATTTT. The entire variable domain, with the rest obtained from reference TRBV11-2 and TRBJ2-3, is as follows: EAGVAQSPRYKIIEKRQSVAFWCNPISGHATLYWYQQILGQGPKLLIQFQNNGVVDDSQLPKDRFSAERLKGVDSTLKIQPAKLEDSAVYLCASSTRTGWFSDTQYFGPGTRLTVL.

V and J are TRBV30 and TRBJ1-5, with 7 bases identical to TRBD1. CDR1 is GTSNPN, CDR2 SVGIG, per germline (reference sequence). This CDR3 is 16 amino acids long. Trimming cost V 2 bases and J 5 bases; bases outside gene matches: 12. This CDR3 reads CAWSLSSGQAYQPQHF. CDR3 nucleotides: TGTGCCTGGAGTCTGTCATCTGGACAGGCCTATCAGCCCCAGCATTTT.

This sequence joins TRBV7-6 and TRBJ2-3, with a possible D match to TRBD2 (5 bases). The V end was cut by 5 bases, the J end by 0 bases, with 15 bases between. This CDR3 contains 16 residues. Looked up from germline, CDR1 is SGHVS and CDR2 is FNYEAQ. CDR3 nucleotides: TGTGCCAGCAGCCCGGGCCGGACTGCTAGCACAGATACGCAGTATTTT. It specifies CASSPGRTASTDTQYF.

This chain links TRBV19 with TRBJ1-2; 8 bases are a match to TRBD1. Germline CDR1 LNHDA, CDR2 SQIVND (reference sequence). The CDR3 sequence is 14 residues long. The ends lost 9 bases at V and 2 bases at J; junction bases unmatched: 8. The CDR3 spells CARKTGEQNYGYTF. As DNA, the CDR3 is TGTGCCAGAAAGACAGGGGAACAAAACTATGGCTACACCTTC.

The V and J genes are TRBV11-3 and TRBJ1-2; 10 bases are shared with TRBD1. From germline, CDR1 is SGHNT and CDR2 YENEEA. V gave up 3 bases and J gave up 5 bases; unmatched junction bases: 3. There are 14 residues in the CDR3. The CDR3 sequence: CASSLGQGTYGYTF. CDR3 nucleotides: TGTGCCAGCAGCTTGGGACAGGGGACGTATGGCTACACCTTC.

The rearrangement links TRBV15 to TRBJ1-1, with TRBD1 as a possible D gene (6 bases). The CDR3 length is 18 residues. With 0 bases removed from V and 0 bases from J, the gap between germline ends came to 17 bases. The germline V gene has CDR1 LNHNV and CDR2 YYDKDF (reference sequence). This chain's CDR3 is CATSRDLIGQIMNTEAFF. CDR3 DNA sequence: TGTGCCACCAGCAGAGATCTCATAGGACAGATCATGAACACTGAAGCTTTCTTT. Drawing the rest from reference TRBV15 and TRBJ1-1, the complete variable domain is DAMVIQNPRYQVTQFGKPVTLSCSQTLNHNVMYWYQQKSSQAPKLLFHYYDKDFNNEADTPDNFQSRRPNTSFCFLDIRSPGLGDTAMYLCATSRDLIGQIMNTEAFFGQGTRLTVV.

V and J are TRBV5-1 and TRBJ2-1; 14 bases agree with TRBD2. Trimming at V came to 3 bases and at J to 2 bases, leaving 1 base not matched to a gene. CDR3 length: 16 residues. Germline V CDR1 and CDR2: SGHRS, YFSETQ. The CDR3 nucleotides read TGCGCCAGCAGCTGGGGACTAGCGGGGGCCTACAATGAGCAGTTCTTC. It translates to CASSWGLAGAYNEQFF. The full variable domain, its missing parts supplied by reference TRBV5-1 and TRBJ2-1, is KAGVTQTPRYLIKTRGQQVTLSCSPISGHRSVSWYQQTPGQGLQFLFEYFSETQRNKGNFPGRFSGRQFSNSRSEMNVSTLELGDSALYLCASSWGLAGAYNEQFFGPGTRLTVL.

CDR3 nucleotide sequence: TGTGCCAGCAGACGTCTTCCGGGACAGGGTTACGAGCAGTACTTC. Encoded protein: CASRRLPGQGYEQYF. The chain couples TRBV7-2 to TRBJ2-7; 9 nucleotides match TRBD1. Germline V gene lookup returns CDR1 SGHTA and CDR2 FQGNSA. J gave up 4 bases and V 6 bases, and 10 bases lay outside the gene matches. This CDR3 region has 15 residues.